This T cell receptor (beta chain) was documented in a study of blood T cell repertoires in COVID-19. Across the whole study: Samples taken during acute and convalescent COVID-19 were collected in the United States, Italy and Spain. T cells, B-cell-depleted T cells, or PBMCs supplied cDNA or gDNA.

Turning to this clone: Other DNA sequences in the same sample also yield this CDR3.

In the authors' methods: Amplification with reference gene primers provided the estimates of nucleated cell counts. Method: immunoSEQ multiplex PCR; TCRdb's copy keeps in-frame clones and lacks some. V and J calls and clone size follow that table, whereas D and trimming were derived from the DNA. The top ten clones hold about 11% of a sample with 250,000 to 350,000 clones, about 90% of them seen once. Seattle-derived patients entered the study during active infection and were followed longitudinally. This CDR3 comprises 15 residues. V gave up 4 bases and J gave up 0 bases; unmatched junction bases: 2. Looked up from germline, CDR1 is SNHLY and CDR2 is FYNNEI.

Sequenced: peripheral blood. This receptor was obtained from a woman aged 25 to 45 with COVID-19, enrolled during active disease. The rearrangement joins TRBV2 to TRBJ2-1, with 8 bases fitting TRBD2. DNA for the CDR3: TGTGCCAGCAGTGTTACTAGCGGCTCCTACAATGAGCAGTTCTTC. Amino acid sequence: CASSVTSGSYNEQFF.